This T cell receptor beta chain was retrieved from a study of blood T cell repertoires in COVID-19. CDR1 is SGDLS, CDR2 YYNGEE, per germline. The V end was cut by 9 bases, the J end by 6 bases, with 18 bases between. The CDR3 totals 13 residues. Using immunoSEQ multiplex PCR, the repertoire was profiled, and TCRdb retains in-frame clones only, with some absent. Here the sample spans just over 300,000 clones, over 75% being singletons. V and J are TRBV9 and TRBJ1-1; perhaps TRBD1 as D (6 bases). The TCR sequence derives from a man in his thirties or forties who had recovered from COVID-19. The sample comprised PBMCs or T cells enriched from blood (not recorded which). CDR3 bases: TGTGCCACCTGCGATGGGGGCGCGTCTGAAGCTTTCTTT. It specifies CATCDGGASEAFF.